Each of the 23 T cell receptor beta chains below was sequenced from the same sample in a study of identical twins. TCRdb fed the 5' RACE reads into MiXCR, producing one record per CDR3 protein. The sample consists of about 530,000 distinct CDR3 sequences, about 15% of them appearing once. These data were also filed under a second study, of yellow fever vaccine responses in identical twins.

Material for sequencing was CD4+ T cells sorted from blood. These receptors originate from a young woman in good health.

V is TRBV2 and J is TRBJ2-1; a possible D gene is TRBD1 (6 bases). Per germline, CDR1 SNHLY and CDR2 FYNNEI. This CDR3 is 11 amino acids long. V was trimmed by 6 bases and J by 10 bases, leaving 10 bases between them. CDR3 residues: CASRWQGEQFF. The CDR3 coding sequence is TGTGCCAGCAGGTGGCAGGGGGAGCAGTTCTTC.

This clonotype came up many times. The rearrangement links TRBV5-1 to TRBJ1-1, with a weak D call TRBD1 (6 bases). Germline V gene lookup returns CDR1 SGHRS and CDR2 YFSETQ. The V end was cut by 0 bases, the J end by 3 bases, with 21 bases between. The CDR3 has 18 residues. This CDR3 is CASSLVGAGVILDTEAFF. The DNA of the CDR3 is TGCGCCAGCAGCTTGGTTGGCGCAGGGGTTATATTAGACACTGAAGCTTTCTTT.

The chain carries TRBV5-1 and TRBJ1-2; 7 bases map to TRBD1. The trim removed 0 bases at V and 8 bases at J, leaving 13 bases unmatched. The germline V gene encodes CDR1 SGHRS and CDR2 YFSETQ. CDR3 size: 16 residues. This chain's CDR3 is CASSLVGTDEFGGYTF. CDR3 nucleotides: TGCGCCAGCAGCTTGGTGGGGACAGATGAGTTCGGGGGCTACACCTTC.

The chain has TRBV5-6 and TRBJ2-7; D is undetermined. The V gene's germline CDR1 is SGHDT and CDR2 YYEEEE. The CDR3 is made up of 14 amino acids. Trimming left V 2 bases short and J 2 bases short, with 11 bases between. CDR3 in DNA: TGTGCCAGCAGCTTCTCGGATCTCCCCTACGAGCAGTACTTC. It specifies CASSFSDLPYEQYF.

This clonotype has a count of ten or more. The V call is TRBV29-1, the J call TRBJ1-4, with D unresolved. Germline CDR1 and CDR2: SQVTM and ANQGSEA. CDR3 length: 14 residues. V was clipped by 1 base and J by 4 bases, with 10 bases between them. The CDR3 spells CSVEVGLHNEKLFF. Written as DNA, the CDR3 is TGCAGCGTTGAAGTCGGCCTCCATAATGAAAAACTGTTTTTT.

The J gene is TRBJ2-3, the V gene TRBV7-2; D unresolved. There are 15 residues in the CDR3. Trimming removed 2 bases from V and 3 bases from J, with 12 bases in between. Germline assignment: CDR1 SGHTA and CDR2 FQGNSA. The CDR3 protein is CASSLSRVETDTQYF. CDR3 nucleotide sequence: TGTGCCAGCAGCTTATCTAGGGTGGAGACAGATACGCAGTATTTT.

This clonotype was counted at least ten times. The chain is built from TRBV24-1 and TRBJ2-1, with 9 bases lining up with TRBD1. V lost 4 bases to trimming and J lost 4 bases; unmatched junction nucleotides: 13. CDR3 length equals 18 residues. The V gene's germline CDR1 is KGHDR and CDR2 SFDVKD. DNA for the CDR3: TGTGCCACCAGTGAAATGCCGGGACAGGGACGGGGATACAATGAGCAGTTCTTC. This sequence encodes CATSEMPGQGRGYNEQFF.

The V call is TRBV11-2, the J call TRBJ2-5, with a tentative D call TRBD2 (6 bases). Germline V gives CDR1 SGHAT, CDR2 FQNNGV. The length of the CDR3 is 16 residues. The germline V and J ends were trimmed by 4 bases and 1 base, with 16 bases remaining between them. The CDR3 DNA sequence: TGTGCCAGCAGCTCCATCGGCGGGAATAGCCAAGAGACCCAGTACTTC. This encodes CASSSIGGNSQETQYF.

The chain recombines TRBV12-3 or TRBV12-4 with TRBJ1-6; no firm D call. Trimming cost V 6 bases and J 7 bases, with 10 bases left between them. The CDR3 has 13 amino acids. CDR3 region: CASSKTRNSPLHF. DNA of the CDR3: TGTGCCAGCAGCAAAACAAGGAATTCACCCCTCCACTTT.

There are a few counts of this clonotype. The chain couples TRBV24-1 to TRBJ1-2, with unresolved D. V was shortened by 7 bases and J by 6 bases, with 11 bases between the two germline ends. The CDR3 extends over 12 amino acids. The germline V gene encodes CDR1 KGHDR and CDR2 SFDVKD. CDR3 residues: CATSAYADGYTF. The CDR3 bases are TGTGCCACCAGCGCTTATGCGGATGGCTACACCTTC.

V gene TRBV15 combines with J gene TRBJ2-7; 11 bases are shared with TRBD2. V shed 1 base, J shed 2 bases, and the junction held 4 bases outside the gene matches. The CDR3 has 16 residues. Germline CDR1 LNHNV, CDR2 YYDKDF (reference sequence). CDR3 sequence: CATSRGGTSGAYEQYF. CDR3 DNA: TGTGCCACCAGCAGAGGGGGGACTAGCGGTGCCTACGAGCAGTACTTC. Using reference TRBV15 and TRBJ2-7 for the parts outside the CDR3, the full variable domain is DAMVIQNPRYQVTQFGKPVTLSCSQTLNHNVMYWYQQKSSQAPKLLFHYYDKDFNNEADTPDNFQSRRPNTSFCFLDIRSPGLGDTAMYLCATSRGGTSGAYEQYFGPGTRLTVT.

This clonotype was observed once. This chain joins TRBV14 and TRBJ2-7, with 12 nucleotides matching TRBD2. The germline CDR1 and CDR2 sequences are SGHDN and FVKESK. Trimming cost V 3 bases and J 4 bases; bases outside gene matches: 4. This CDR3 region has 15 residues. CDR3: CASSHTSGRSYEQYF. CDR3 DNA sequence: TGTGCCAGCAGCCATACTAGCGGGAGGAGTTACGAGCAGTACTTC.

The table lists this clonotype with a few counts. The gene calls are TRBV5-1 and TRBJ2-1, with 8 bases aligning to TRBD2. The germline gives CDR1 SGHRS, CDR2 YFSETQ. This CDR3 contains 16 residues. V shed 4 bases, J shed 2 bases, and the junction held 8 bases outside the gene matches. The CDR3 loop is CASSNGGVSPYNEQFF. CDR3 coding DNA: TGCGCCAGCAGCAACGGGGGGGTCAGTCCCTACAATGAGCAGTTCTTC. Looking up the rest from reference TRBV5-1 and TRBJ2-1 gives the full variable domain: KAGVTQTPRYLIKTRGQQVTLSCSPISGHRSVSWYQQTPGQGLQFLFEYFSETQRNKGNFPGRFSGRQFSNSRSEMNVSTLELGDSALYLCASSNGGVSPYNEQFFGPGTRLTVL.

This clonotype has at least ten counts. The rearrangement links TRBV4-1 to TRBJ2-3; D is unclear. The CDR3 consists of 15 residues. Germline CDR1 MGHRA, CDR2 YSYEKL. V lost 0 bases and J 5 bases, leaving 12 bases between the germline ends. CDR3 in DNA: TGCGCCAGCAGCCAAGAAGAACGCCAAGGAGATACGCAGTATTTT. Translated: CASSQEERQGDTQYF.

This clonotype came up a few times. This CDR3 reads CSAKRELVEQFF. As DNA, the CDR3 is TGCAGTGCTAAGCGGGAGTTGGTAGAGCAGTTCTTC. V and J are TRBV20-1 and TRBJ2-1; TRBD2 agrees at 8 bases. The CDR3 covers 12 residues. Trimming at V came to 4 bases and at J to 10 bases, leaving 6 bases not matched to a gene. Germline CDR1 DFQATT, CDR2 SNEGSKA (reference sequence).

The chain combines TRBV10-1 with TRBJ1-3; TRBD1 matches 8 bases. The V gene's germline CDR1 is WNHNN and CDR2 SYGVQD (reference sequence). This CDR3 comprises 17 residues. V gave up 6 bases and J gave up 0 bases; unmatched junction bases: 10. This CDR3 is CASSPQGAGNSGNTIYF. CDR3 coding DNA: TGCGCCAGCAGCCCCCAGGGGGCAGGGAACTCTGGAAACACCATATATTTT.

This clonotype was picked up many times. The chain uses TRBV12-3 or TRBV12-4 and TRBJ2-5, with a weak D call TRBD2 (5 bases). With 6 bases removed from V and 5 bases from J, the gap between germline ends came to 13 bases. CDR3 size: 13 residues. The CDR3 nucleotides read TGTGCCAGCAGCTTCAGCGGTTTGGAGACCCAGTACTTC. Amino acid sequence: CASSFSGLETQYF.

About this clonotype itself: A junction boundary mismatches the germline segment, possibly from a read error. This chain joins TRBV5-4 and TRBJ2-2; tentative D call: TRBD2 (6 bases). CDR1 and CDR2 from the germline V gene are SGHNT and YYREEE (reference sequence). CDR3 length: 14 amino acids. CDR3 coding DNA: TGTGCCAGCGGCTCCGGGCTAGATGGCGGGGAGCTGCTTTTT. Its translation: CASGSGLDGGELLF.

In its sample, this clonotype was seen many times. V is TRBV5-1 and J is TRBJ2-7; D remains ambiguous. The CDR3 spans 13 residues. Between the trimmed V and J ends, which lost 9 bases and 0 bases, there was a span of 13 bases. Germline CDR1 and CDR2: SGHRS and YFSETQ. In DNA, the CDR3 is TGCGCCACTTCCCAGTTTAGCTCCTACGAGCAGTACTTC. This encodes CATSQFSSYEQYF.

This clonotype was observed at least ten times. The chain carries TRBV14 and TRBJ2-5; 8 bases match TRBD2. The CDR3 length is 16 residues. CDR1 and CDR2 (germline): SGHDN, FVKESK. Trimming at V came to 4 bases and at J to 5 bases, leaving 12 bases not matched to a gene. The CDR3 loop is CASSPRGSGVWETQYF. CDR3 nucleotide sequence: TGTGCCAGCAGCCCTAGAGGTAGCGGGGTATGGGAGACCCAGTACTTC.

This clonotype was counted only a few times. The V and J genes are TRBV4-2 and TRBJ2-2, with 9 bases that match TRBD2. Germline V gives CDR1 LGHNA, CDR2 YNFKEQ. Trimming cost V 8 bases and J 4 bases; bases outside gene matches: 14. The CDR3 is made up of 17 amino acids. The CDR3 protein is CASGSPGLAGSTGELFF. CDR3 in DNA: TGTGCCAGCGGATCTCCGGGACTAGCAGGTTCCACCGGGGAGCTGTTTTTT.

This clonotype was found a few times. The CDR3 here is CATSRSRLGSPHNEQFF. The CDR3 region has the DNA TGTGCCACCAGCAGATCTCGGTTGGGTAGTCCCCACAATGAGCAGTTCTTC. V gene TRBV15 combines with J gene TRBJ2-1; the D is unclear. Trimming stripped 2 bases from V and 5 bases from J, with 19 bases between. The CDR3 totals 17 residues. CDR1 is LNHNV and CDR2 is YYDKDF in the germline V gene (reference sequence).

This clonotype was seen a few times. The gene calls are TRBV20-1 and TRBJ2-5, with D tentatively TRBD1 (5 bases). CDR3 length: 12 amino acids. From germline, CDR1 is DFQATT and CDR2 SNEGSKA (reference sequence). V was cut by 6 bases and J by 2 bases, with 10 bases left in between. The CDR3 is CSATAGQETQYF. The CDR3 bases are TGCAGTGCGACAGCAGGGCAAGAGACCCAGTACTTC.